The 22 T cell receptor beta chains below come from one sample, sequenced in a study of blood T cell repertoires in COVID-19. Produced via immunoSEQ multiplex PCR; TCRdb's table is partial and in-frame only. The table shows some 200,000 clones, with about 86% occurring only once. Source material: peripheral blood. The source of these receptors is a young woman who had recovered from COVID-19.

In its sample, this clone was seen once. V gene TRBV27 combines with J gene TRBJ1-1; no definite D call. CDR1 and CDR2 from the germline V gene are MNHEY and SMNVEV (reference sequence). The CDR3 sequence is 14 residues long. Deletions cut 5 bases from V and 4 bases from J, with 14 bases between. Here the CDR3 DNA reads TGTGCCAGCAGTAGGTCTCGCGGGTTCACTGAAGCTTTCTTT. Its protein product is CASSRSRGFTEAFF.

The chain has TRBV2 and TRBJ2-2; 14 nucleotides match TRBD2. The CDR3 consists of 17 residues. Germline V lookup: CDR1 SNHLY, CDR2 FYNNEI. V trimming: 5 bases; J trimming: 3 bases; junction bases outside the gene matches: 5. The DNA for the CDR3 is TGTGCCAGCAGTCGAAGACTAGCGGGAGGGGACACCGGGGAGCTGTTTTTT. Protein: CASSRRLAGGDTGELFF.

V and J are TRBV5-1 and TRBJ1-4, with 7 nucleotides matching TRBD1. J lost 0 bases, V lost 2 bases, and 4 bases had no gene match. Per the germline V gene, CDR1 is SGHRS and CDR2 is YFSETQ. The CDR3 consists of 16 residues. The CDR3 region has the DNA TGCGCCAGCAGCTTTAACAGGGGTCCAACTAATGAAAAACTGTTTTTT. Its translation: CASSFNRGPTNEKLFF.

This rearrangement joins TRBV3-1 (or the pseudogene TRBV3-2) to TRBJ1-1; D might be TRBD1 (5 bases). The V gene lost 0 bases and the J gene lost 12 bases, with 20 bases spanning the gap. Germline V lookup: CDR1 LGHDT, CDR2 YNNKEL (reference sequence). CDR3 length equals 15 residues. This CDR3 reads CASSQEGGATIGSFF. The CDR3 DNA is TGTGCCAGCAGCCAAGAAGGAGGGGCAACGATAGGGTCTTTCTTT.

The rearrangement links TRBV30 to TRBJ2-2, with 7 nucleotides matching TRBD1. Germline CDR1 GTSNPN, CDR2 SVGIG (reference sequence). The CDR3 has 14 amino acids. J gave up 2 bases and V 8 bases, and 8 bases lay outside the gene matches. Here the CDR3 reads CAGKTGINTGELFF. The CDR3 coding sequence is TGTGCCGGGAAGACAGGGATAAACACCGGGGAGCTGTTTTTT.

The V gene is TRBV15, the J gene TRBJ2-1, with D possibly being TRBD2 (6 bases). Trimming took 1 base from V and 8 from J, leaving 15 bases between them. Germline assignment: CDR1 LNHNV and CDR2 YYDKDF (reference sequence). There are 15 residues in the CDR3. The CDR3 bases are TGTGCCACCAGCAGAGCGAGGGACTCATTGTATGAGCAGTTCTTC. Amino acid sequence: CATSRARDSLYEQFF.

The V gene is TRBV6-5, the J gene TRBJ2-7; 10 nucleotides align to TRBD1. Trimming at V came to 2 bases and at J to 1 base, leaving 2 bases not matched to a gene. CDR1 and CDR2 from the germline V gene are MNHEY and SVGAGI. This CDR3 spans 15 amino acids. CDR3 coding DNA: TGTGCCAGCAGTTACGGGACAGGGGCTTCCTACGAGCAGTACTTC. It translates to CASSYGTGASYEQYF.

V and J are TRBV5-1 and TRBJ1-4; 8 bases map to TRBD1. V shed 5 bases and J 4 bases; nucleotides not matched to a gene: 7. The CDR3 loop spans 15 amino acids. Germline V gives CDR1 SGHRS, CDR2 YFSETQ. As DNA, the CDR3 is TGCGCCAGCAGTGCCGGGACAGGCCTTAATGAAAAACTGTTTTTT. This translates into CASSAGTGLNEKLFF.

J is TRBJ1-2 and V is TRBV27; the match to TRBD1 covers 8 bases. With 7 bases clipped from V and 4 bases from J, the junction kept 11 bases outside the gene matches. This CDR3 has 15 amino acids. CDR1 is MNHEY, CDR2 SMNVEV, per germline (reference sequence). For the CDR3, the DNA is TGTGCCAGCACCCGGACAGGGTTTATTGGCTATGGCTACACCTTC. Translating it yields CASTRTGFIGYGYTF.

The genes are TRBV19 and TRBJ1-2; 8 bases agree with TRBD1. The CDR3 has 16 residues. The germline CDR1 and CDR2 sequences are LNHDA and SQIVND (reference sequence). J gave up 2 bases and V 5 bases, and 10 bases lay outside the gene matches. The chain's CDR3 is CASSATGALPNYGYTF. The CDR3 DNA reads TGTGCCAGTAGTGCGACAGGGGCACTCCCCAACTATGGCTACACCTTC. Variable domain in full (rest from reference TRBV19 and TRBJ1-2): DGGITQSPKYLFRKEGQNVTLSCEQNLNHDAMYWYRQDPGQGLRLIYYSQIVNDFQKGDIAEGYSVSREKKESFPLTVTSAQKNPTAFYLCASSATGALPNYGYTFGSGTRLTVV.

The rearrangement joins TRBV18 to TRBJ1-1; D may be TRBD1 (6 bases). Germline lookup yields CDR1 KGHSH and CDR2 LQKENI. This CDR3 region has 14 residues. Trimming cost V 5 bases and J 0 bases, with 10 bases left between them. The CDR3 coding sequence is TGTGCCAGCTCATCCAGGGGTATGAACACTGAAGCTTTCTTT. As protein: CASSSRGMNTEAFF.

CDR3 DNA: TGTGCCAGCCGACAGGGGGCGGCCGGGGAGCTGTTTTTT. Translated, it gives CASRQGAAGELFF. The chain combines TRBV3-1 (or the pseudogene TRBV3-2) with TRBJ2-2, with TRBD1 identical over 10 bases. This CDR3 contains 13 residues. CDR1 and CDR2 from the germline V gene are LGHDT and YNNKEL (reference sequence). The V gene end was trimmed by 8 bases and the J gene end by 6 bases; junction bases not matched to a gene: 3.

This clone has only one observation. CDR3 protein: CASSQENEDRDKQPQHF. The CDR3, as DNA: TGTGCCAGCAGCCAAGAGAATGAGGACAGGGATAAGCAGCCCCAGCATTTT. V usage is TRBV3-1 (or the pseudogene TRBV3-2) and J usage is TRBJ1-5; 8 positions match TRBD1. V lost 0 bases and J lost 7; bases outside the gene matches: 11. The CDR3 extends over 17 amino acids. Germline loops: CDR1 LGHDT, CDR2 YNNKEL (reference sequence).

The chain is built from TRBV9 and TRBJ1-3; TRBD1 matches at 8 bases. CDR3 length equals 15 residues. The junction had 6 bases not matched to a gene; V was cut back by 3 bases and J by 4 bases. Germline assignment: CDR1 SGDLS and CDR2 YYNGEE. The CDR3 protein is CASSGDRTFGNTIYF. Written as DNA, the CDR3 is TGTGCCAGCAGCGGGGACAGGACCTTCGGAAACACCATATATTTT. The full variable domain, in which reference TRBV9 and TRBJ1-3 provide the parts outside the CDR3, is DSGVTQTPKHLITATGQRVTLRCSPRSGDLSVYWYQQSLDQGLQFLIQYYNGEERAKGNILERFSAQQFPDLHSELNLSSLELGDSALYFCASSGDRTFGNTIYFGEGSWLTVV.

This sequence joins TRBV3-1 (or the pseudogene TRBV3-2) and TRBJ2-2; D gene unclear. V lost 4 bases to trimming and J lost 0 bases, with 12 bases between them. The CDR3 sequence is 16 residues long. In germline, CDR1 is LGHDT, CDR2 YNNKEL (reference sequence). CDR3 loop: CASSPVVEANTGELFF. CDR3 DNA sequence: TGTGCCAGCAGCCCCGTCGTCGAGGCGAACACCGGGGAGCTGTTTTTT.

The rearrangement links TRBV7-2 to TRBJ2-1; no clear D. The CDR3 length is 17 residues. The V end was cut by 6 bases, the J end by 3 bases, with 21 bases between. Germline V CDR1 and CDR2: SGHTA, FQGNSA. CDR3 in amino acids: CASRIDIRQQIYNEQFF. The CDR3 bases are TGTGCCAGCAGGATAGATATTAGACAACAGATCTACAATGAGCAGTTCTTC. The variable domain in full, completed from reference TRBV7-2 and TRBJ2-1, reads GAGVSQSPSNKVTEKGKDVELRCDPISGHTALYWYRQSLGQGLEFLIYFQGNSAPDKSGLPSDRFSAERTGGSVSTLTIQRTQQEDSAVYLCASRIDIRQQIYNEQFFGPGTRLTVL.

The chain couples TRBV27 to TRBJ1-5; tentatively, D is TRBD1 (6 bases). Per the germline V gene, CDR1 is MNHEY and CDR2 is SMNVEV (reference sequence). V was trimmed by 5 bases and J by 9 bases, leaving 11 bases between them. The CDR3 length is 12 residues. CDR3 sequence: CASSPPTGPQHF. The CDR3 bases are TGTGCCAGCAGTCCACCGACAGGGCCCCAGCATTTT.

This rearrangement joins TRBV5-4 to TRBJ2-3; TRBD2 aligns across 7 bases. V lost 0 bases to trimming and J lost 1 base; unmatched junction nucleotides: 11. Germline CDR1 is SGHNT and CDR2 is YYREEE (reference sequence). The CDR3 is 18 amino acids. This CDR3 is CASSLGRGVGSGTDTQYF. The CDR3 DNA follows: TGTGCCAGCAGCTTGGGACGGGGGGTGGGGTCCGGCACAGATACGCAGTATTTT.

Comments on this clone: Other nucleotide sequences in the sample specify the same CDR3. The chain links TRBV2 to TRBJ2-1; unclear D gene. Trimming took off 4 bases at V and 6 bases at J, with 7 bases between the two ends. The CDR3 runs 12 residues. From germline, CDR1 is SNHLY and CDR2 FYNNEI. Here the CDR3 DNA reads TGTGCCAGCAGTGGTTCGGGCAATGAGCAGTTCTTC. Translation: CASSGSGNEQFF.

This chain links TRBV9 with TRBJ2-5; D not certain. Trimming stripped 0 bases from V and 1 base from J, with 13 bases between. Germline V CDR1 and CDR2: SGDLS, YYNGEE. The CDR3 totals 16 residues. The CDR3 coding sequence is TGTGCCAGCAGCGTAGGGGCTGGGCAGGCCCAAGAGACCCAGTACTTC. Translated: CASSVGAGQAQETQYF.

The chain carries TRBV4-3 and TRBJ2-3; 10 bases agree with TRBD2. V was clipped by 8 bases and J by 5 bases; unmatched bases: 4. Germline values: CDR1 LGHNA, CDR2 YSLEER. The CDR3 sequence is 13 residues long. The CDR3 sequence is CASALAGGDTQYF. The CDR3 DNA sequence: TGCGCCAGCGCTTTAGCGGGGGGAGATACGCAGTATTTT.

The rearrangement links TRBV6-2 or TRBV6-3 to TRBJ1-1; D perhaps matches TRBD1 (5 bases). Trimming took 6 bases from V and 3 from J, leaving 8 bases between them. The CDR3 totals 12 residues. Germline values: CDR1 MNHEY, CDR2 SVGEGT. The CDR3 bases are TGTGCCAGCAGCCAGACAGACACTGAAGCTTTCTTT. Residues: CASSQTDTEAFF.